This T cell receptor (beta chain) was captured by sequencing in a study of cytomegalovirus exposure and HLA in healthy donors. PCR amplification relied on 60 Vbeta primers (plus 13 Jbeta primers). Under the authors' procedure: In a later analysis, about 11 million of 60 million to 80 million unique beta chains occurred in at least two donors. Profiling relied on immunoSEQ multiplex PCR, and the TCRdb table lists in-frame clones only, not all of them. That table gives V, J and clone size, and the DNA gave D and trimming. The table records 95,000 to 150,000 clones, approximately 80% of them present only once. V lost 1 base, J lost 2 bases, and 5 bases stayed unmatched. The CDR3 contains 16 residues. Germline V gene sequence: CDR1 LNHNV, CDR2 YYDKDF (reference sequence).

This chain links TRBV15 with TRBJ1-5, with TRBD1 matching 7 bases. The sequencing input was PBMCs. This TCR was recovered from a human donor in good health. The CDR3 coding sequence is TGTGCCACCAGCAGAGGTCAGGGGGTGGGCAATCAGCCCCAGCATTTT. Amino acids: CATSRGQGVGNQPQHF.